Reported below is one T cell receptor (beta chain). The source of the sample is a study of T cell changes during pregnancy in multiple sclerosis. Sequencing was performed with immunoSEQ multiplex PCR; in TCRdb, only in-frame clones are kept and a portion is missing. Here the sample spans about 60,000 clones, about 90% being singletons. CDR3 length: 17 residues. Trimming removed 1 base from V and 4 bases from J; junction bases left unmatched: 12. CDR1 is SGHTA, CDR2 FQGTGA, per germline. This TCR was recovered from a female donor with multiple sclerosis, enrolled in a pregnancy study. The chain links TRBV7-3 to TRBJ2-5; 7 bases match TRBD1. The material was CD4+ T cells from peripheral blood mononuclear cells, obtained in the first trimester of pregnancy. The CDR3 bases are TGTGCCAGCAGCTTAAATCCCGTCGGGACAGCCGGAGAGACCCAGTACTTC. It translates to CASSLNPVGTAGETQYF.